These 10 T cell receptor beta chains originate from one sample sequenced in a study of T cells in narcolepsy. Method: immunoSEQ multiplex PCR; TCRdb's copy keeps in-frame clones and lacks some. Among about 35,000 clones, more than 75% were seen once, and the ten largest hold roughly 2.1%. Sequenced input: memory (CD45RA-) CD4+ T cells from blood. Source of these receptors: a human donor in good health.

This chain connects TRBV7-9 to TRBJ2-5, with a weak D call TRBD2 (5 bases). V dropped 3 bases and J dropped 5 bases, with 16 bases sitting between them. The CDR3 sequence is 15 residues long. Germline V gene data show CDR1 as SEHNR and CDR2 as FQNEAQ (reference sequence). For the CDR3, the DNA is TGTGCCAGCAGCTTTTTTTCCCCGGGAACGGAGACCCAGTACTTC. Amino acids: CASSFFSPGTETQYF. Full variable domain (outside the CDR3, taken from reference TRBV7-9 and TRBJ2-5): DTGVSQNPRHKITKRGQNVTFRCDPISEHNRLYWYRQTLGQGPEFLTYFQNEAQLEKSRLLSDRFSAERPKGSFSTLEIQRTEQGDSAMYLCASSFFSPGTETQYFGPGTRLLVL.

This clone appeared a single time. The J gene is TRBJ2-3, the V gene TRBV27; a possible D gene is TRBD1 (5 bases). V was pared by 4 bases and J by 6 bases, with 14 bases between. Germline V lookup: CDR1 MNHEY, CDR2 SMNVEV (reference sequence). This CDR3 is 14 amino acids long. CDR3 residues: CASSWGRVYDTQYF. In DNA, the CDR3 is TGTGCCAGCAGTTGGGGCAGGGTTTACGATACGCAGTATTTT.

Concerning this clone: Other DNA sequences in the same sample also yield this CDR3. The chain recombines TRBV30 with TRBJ2-3; TRBD2 might be the D (6 bases). Germline loops: CDR1 GTSNPN, CDR2 SVGIG (reference sequence). The CDR3 consists of 15 residues. V shed 2 bases and J shed 3 bases, with 15 bases lying between them. For the CDR3, the DNA is TGTGCCTGGAGTAGGTCGGGAGTCAGGACAGATACGCAGTATTTT. It codes for CAWSRSGVRTDTQYF.

The chain combines TRBV5-1 with TRBJ2-5; D call uncertain. Trimming took 3 bases from V and 0 from J, leaving 3 bases between them. Germline V gives CDR1 SGHRS, CDR2 YFSETQ. The CDR3 is made up of 12 amino acids. CDR3 protein: CASSSYQETQYF. The CDR3 nucleotides read TGCGCCAGCAGCTCATACCAAGAGACCCAGTACTTC.

This clone was recorded once. CDR3 loop: CASQFPWADTQYF. In DNA form, the CDR3 reads TGTGCCAGCCAGTTTCCCTGGGCAGATACGCAGTATTTT. The chain has TRBV7-9 and TRBJ2-3; unclear D gene. Trimming shortened V by 8 bases and J by 4 bases, and 13 bases separated the two germline ends. There are 13 residues in the CDR3. The germline V gene encodes CDR1 SEHNR and CDR2 FQNEAQ (reference sequence).

The J gene is TRBJ2-7, the V gene TRBV27; TRBD2 agrees at 7 bases. CDR3 size: 15 residues. Germline V gene data show CDR1 as MNHEY and CDR2 as SMNVEV (reference sequence). V trimming: 7 bases; J trimming: 7 bases; junction bases outside the gene matches: 16. CDR3 nucleotide sequence: TGTGCCAGCACCTCAAGTGGGGGAGGGGCGCGGGAGCAGTACTTC. It yields the protein CASTSSGGGAREQYF.

The rearrangement links TRBV11-3 to TRBJ1-2, with 10 bases lining up with TRBD1. V trimming: 2 bases; J trimming: 6 bases; junction bases outside the gene matches: 3. The CDR3 runs to 14 residues. The germline V gene has CDR1 SGHNT and CDR2 YENEEA. The CDR3 spells CASSLRQGAHGYTF. CDR3 coding DNA: TGTGCCAGCAGCTTAAGACAGGGGGCGCATGGCTACACCTTC.

The rearrangement joins TRBV12-5 to TRBJ2-7; D gene uncertain. Germline V gene sequence: CDR1 LGHNT, CDR2 FRNRAP. The CDR3 is made up of 11 amino acids. With 3 bases removed from V and 4 bases from J, the gap between germline ends came to 4 bases. The CDR3 DNA reads TGTGCTAGTGGTTTAATATACGAGCAGTACTTC. This translates into CASGLIYEQYF.

The chain employs TRBV9 and TRBJ1-1; possible D gene TRBD1, 5 bases. The CDR3 covers 14 residues. The ends were cut back, 3 bases at V and 1 base at J, with 10 bases in the middle. The germline V gene has CDR1 SGDLS and CDR2 YYNGEE. The CDR3 nucleotides read TGTGCCAGCAGCGCCCTTGGGGCGAACACTGAAGCTTTCTTT. This translates into CASSALGANTEAFF.

The chain combines TRBV7-2 with TRBJ2-7; D possibly corresponds to TRBD1 (6 bases). Germline CDR1 reads SGHTA; CDR2 reads FQGNSA. V lost 4 bases and J 2 bases, leaving 18 bases between the germline ends. The CDR3 consists of 16 residues. DNA for the CDR3: TGTGCCAGCAGCTCATATAATACGGACAGAGCCTACGAGCAGTACTTC. Its translation: CASSSYNTDRAYEQYF. Full variable domain (outside the CDR3, taken from reference TRBV7-2 and TRBJ2-7): GAGVSQSPSNKVTEKGKDVELRCDPISGHTALYWYRQSLGQGLEFLIYFQGNSAPDKSGLPSDRFSAERTGGSVSTLTIQRTQQEDSAVYLCASSSYNTDRAYEQYFGPGTRLTVT.